One and the same sample provided the 27 T cell receptor beta chains below, sequenced in a study of alternative splicing in chronic myeloid leukemia remission. This sample's time point: chronic-phase CML before TKI therapy (screening/day 1). Poly-A-selected mRNA from approximately 1 ug total RNA formed the libraries. From the bulk RNA-seq reads, TCRdb lists one entry per CDR3 protein and no DNA. The sample lists about 740 distinct CDR3 sequences, about 97% occurring once. Sequences were derived from PBMCs or total blood leukocytes (not recorded which), sampled at diagnosis. The source of these receptors is an adult with chronic myeloid leukemia.

This chain uses TRBV3-1 with TRBJ2-6; TCRdb returns TRBD2, unconfirmable since there is no DNA. Per the germline V gene, CDR1 is LGHDT and CDR2 is YNNKEL (reference sequence). The length of the CDR3 is 18 residues. The chain's CDR3 is CASSQGGIWSSGANVLTF.

The chain is built from TRBV11-3 and TRBJ2-1; TCRdb names TRBD2, which stays unverified in the absence of DNA. The CDR3 length is 16 residues. Germline V gene lookup returns CDR1 SGHNT and CDR2 YENEEA. CDR3 protein: CASSPTRGESHNEQFF.

CDR3 amino acids: CASSVGQGTYEQYF. V usage is TRBV9 and J usage is TRBJ2-7; TCRdb gives TRBD2 as the D gene, but with no DNA this cannot be confirmed. This CDR3 region has 14 residues. Germline lookup yields CDR1 SGDLS and CDR2 YYNGEE.

CDR3 region: CSARVDSMGTEAFF. The chain recombines TRBV20-1 with TRBJ1-1. Germline lookup yields CDR1 DFQATT and CDR2 SNEGSKA (reference sequence). The CDR3 spans 14 residues.

The genes are TRBV30 and TRBJ2-5; TCRdb lists TRBD2, though no DNA is available to test this call. Germline V lookup: CDR1 GTSNPN, CDR2 SVGIG (reference sequence). The CDR3 is 16 amino acids. The CDR3 here is CAWSGLRGYFQETQYF. Based on the CDR3 plus reference TRBV30 and TRBJ2-5, the full variable domain is SQTIHQWPATLVQPVGSPLSLECTVEGTSNPNLYWYRQAAGRGLQLLFYSVGIGQISSEVPQNLSASRPQDRQFILSSKKLLLSDSGFYLCAWSGLRGYFQETQYFGPGTRLLVL.

This sequence joins TRBV12-3 or TRBV12-4 and TRBJ1-1; TCRdb names TRBD1, which stays unverified in the absence of DNA. There are 13 residues in the CDR3. The CDR3 loop reads CASNTGVNTEAFF.

The rearrangement joins TRBV5-1 to TRBJ2-3; TCRdb reports TRBD2, a call that lacks DNA to check it against. Germline CDR1 is SGHRS and CDR2 is YFSETQ. The CDR3 runs to 15 residues. This CDR3 reads CASSLEAGPVDTQYF. Together with reference TRBV5-1 and TRBJ2-3, the CDR3 gives the full variable domain: KAGVTQTPRYLIKTRGQQVTLSCSPISGHRSVSWYQQTPGQGLQFLFEYFSETQRNKGNFPGRFSGRQFSNSRSEMNVSTLELGDSALYLCASSLEAGPVDTQYFGPGTRLTVL.

This chain joins TRBV7-9 and TRBJ2-2; the TRBD2 assignment by TCRdb is unverifiable without DNA. Germline lookup yields CDR1 SEHNR and CDR2 FQNEAQ (reference sequence). This CDR3 comprises 14 residues. CDR3 loop: CASSLTIVTGELFF.

The rearrangement links TRBV12-5 to TRBJ1-1. Per germline, CDR1 LGHNT and CDR2 FRNRAP. This CDR3 has 17 residues. CDR3 residues: CASGLAAGGGMNTEAFF.

The gene calls are TRBV28 and TRBJ2-1; TCRdb's D call of TRBD2 is untestable without DNA. Germline CDR1 is MDHEN and CDR2 is SYDVKM. This CDR3 comprises 15 residues. The CDR3 reads CASSLARGRVNEQFF.

This clonotype has only one observation. The J gene is TRBJ2-1, the V gene TRBV5-1; TCRdb reports TRBD1, a call that lacks DNA to check it against. The CDR3 runs 13 residues. Per the germline V gene, CDR1 is SGHRS and CDR2 is YFSETQ. The CDR3 protein is CASSLDRGHEQFF.

The chain recombines TRBV23-1 with TRBJ2-7; the D gene TCRdb calls, TRBD2, cannot be checked with no DNA. TRBV23-1 is known as an ORF, though its function is uncertain. The CDR3 sequence is 17 residues long. This CDR3 is CASSQSGTSGRPYEQYF.

The chain links TRBV27 to TRBJ1-1. CDR3 length: 17 residues. CDR1 and CDR2 from the germline V gene are MNHEY and SMNVEV (reference sequence). The CDR3 protein is CASRTNSGYGRNTEAFF.

V usage is TRBV24-1 and J usage is TRBJ2-3. This CDR3 region has 13 residues. CDR1 and CDR2 from the germline V gene are KGHDR and SFDVKD. CDR3 residues: CATSDPSRDTQYF.

This clonotype was counted once. The chain combines TRBV6-2 or TRBV6-3 with TRBJ2-7; without DNA, the TCRdb call of TRBD2 cannot be checked. The CDR3 contains 14 residues. Germline assignment: CDR1 MNHEY and CDR2 SVGEGT. The CDR3 spells CAGTQGGGTYEQYF.

This chain connects TRBV29-1 to TRBJ1-2; TCRdb reports TRBD1, a call that lacks DNA to check it against. CDR3 size: 15 residues. The V gene's germline CDR1 is SQVTM and CDR2 ANQGSEA. The CDR3 region is CSARGGTGAPYGYTF.

The rearrangement links TRBV5-5 to TRBJ1-5; TCRdb designates TRBD1, a call that cannot be tested without DNA. Germline assignment: CDR1 SGHKS and CDR2 YYEKEE (reference sequence). The CDR3 sequence is 16 residues long. The CDR3 region is CASSSTGTESNQPQHF.

The J gene is TRBJ1-1, the V gene TRBV9; the D call from TCRdb, TRBD1, cannot be confirmed without DNA. The germline CDR1 and CDR2 sequences are SGDLS and YYNGEE. CDR3 length: 14 residues. The chain's CDR3 is CASSQGTGGTEAFF. The full variable domain, with the rest looked up from reference TRBV9 and TRBJ1-1, is DSGVTQTPKHLITATGQRVTLRCSPRSGDLSVYWYQQSLDQGLQFLIQYYNGEERAKGNILERFSAQQFPDLHSELNLSSLELGDSALYFCASSQGTGGTEAFFGQGTRLTVV.

J is TRBJ1-2 and V is TRBV20-1. Germline assignment: CDR1 DFQATT and CDR2 SNEGSKA (reference sequence). This CDR3 comprises 13 residues. The CDR3 spells CSARRGTGDGYTF.

This chain uses TRBV12-3 or TRBV12-4 with TRBJ1-2. The CDR3 runs 13 residues. CDR3: CASRVGQSYGYTF.

V is TRBV6-2 or TRBV6-3 and J is TRBJ2-1; TCRdb designates TRBD2, a call that cannot be tested without DNA. CDR3 size: 15 residues. Germline V lookup: CDR1 MNHEY, CDR2 SVGEGT. CDR3 loop: CASSYTWSSARGQFF.

The chain links TRBV20-1 to TRBJ2-7. Germline CDR1 and CDR2: DFQATT and SNEGSKA (reference sequence). CDR3 size: 12 residues. The CDR3 is CSASPKSYEQYF.

This chain uses TRBV7-9 with TRBJ1-1. The CDR3 length is 15 residues. The germline V gene encodes CDR1 SEHNR and CDR2 FQNEAQ (reference sequence). The CDR3 protein is CASSLRLGQNTEAFF. Full variable domain (rest looked up from reference TRBV7-9 and TRBJ1-1): DTGVSQNPRHKITKRGQNVTFRCDPISEHNRLYWYRQTLGQGPEFLTYFQNEAQLEKSRLLSDRFSAERPKGSFSTLEIQRTEQGDSAMYLCASSLRLGQNTEAFFGQGTRLTVV.

The count of this clonotype is one. The chain is built from TRBV27 and TRBJ1-2. Germline CDR1 MNHEY, CDR2 SMNVEV (reference sequence). CDR3 length: 16 residues. The CDR3: CASSPNYFPPNYGYTF.

This sequence joins TRBV5-6 and TRBJ1-2. The CDR3 loop spans 12 amino acids. The germline gives CDR1 SGHDT, CDR2 YYEEEE. This CDR3 reads CASSSGPGGYTF.

The genes are TRBV28 and TRBJ2-3; TCRdb names TRBD2, which stays unverified in the absence of DNA. The CDR3 consists of 13 residues. The germline V gene encodes CDR1 MDHEN and CDR2 SYDVKM. The CDR3 protein is CASSLVASGDPYF.

This chain joins TRBV12-3 or TRBV12-4 and TRBJ1-3. The CDR3 runs 15 residues. The CDR3 region is CASSFSRGPGNTIYF.